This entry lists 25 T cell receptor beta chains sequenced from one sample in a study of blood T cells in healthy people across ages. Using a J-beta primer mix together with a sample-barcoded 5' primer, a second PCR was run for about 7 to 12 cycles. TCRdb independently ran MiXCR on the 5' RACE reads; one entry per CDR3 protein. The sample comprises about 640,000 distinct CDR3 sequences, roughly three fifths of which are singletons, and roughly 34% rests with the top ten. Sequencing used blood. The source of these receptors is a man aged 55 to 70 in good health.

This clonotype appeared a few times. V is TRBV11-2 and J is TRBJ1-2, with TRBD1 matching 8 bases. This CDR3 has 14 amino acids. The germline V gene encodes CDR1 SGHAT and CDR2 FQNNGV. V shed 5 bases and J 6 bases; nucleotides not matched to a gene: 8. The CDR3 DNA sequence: TGTGCCAGCAGCCTAGGGACAGGAGGACATGGCTACACCTTC. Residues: CASSLGTGGHGYTF.

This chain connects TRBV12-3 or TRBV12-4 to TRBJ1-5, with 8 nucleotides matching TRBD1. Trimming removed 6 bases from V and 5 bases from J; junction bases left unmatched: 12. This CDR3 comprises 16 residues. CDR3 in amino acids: CASSLRTGNSDQPQHF. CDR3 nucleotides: TGTGCCAGCAGCTTACGGACAGGGAACTCCGATCAGCCCCAGCATTTT.

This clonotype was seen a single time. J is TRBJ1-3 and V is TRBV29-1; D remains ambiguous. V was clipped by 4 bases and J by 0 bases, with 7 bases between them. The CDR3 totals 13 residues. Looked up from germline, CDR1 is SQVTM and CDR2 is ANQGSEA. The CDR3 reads CSVGPDSGNTIYF. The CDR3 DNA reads TGCAGCGTTGGGCCCGACTCTGGAAACACCATATATTTT.

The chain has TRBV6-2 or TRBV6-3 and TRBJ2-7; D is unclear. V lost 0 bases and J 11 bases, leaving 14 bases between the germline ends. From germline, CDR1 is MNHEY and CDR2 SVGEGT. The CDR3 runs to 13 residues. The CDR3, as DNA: TGTGCCAGCAGTTACTCCCGGTTCGAGACCAAGTACTTC. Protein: CASSYSRFETKYF.

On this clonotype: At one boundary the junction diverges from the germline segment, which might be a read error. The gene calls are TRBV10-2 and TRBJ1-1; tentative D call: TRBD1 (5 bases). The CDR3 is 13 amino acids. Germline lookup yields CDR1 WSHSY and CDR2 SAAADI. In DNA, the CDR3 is TGCGCCAGCAGTAGACAGTTGAACACTGGAGCTTTCTTT. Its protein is CASSRQLNTGAFF.

CDR3 sequence reads: CASSSIPTSGFYNEQYF. CDR3 bases: TGCGCCAGCAGCTCGATTCCGACTAGCGGCTTCTACAATGAGCAGTACTTC. This chain uses TRBV5-1 with TRBJ2-7; 9 bases align to TRBD2. The ends lost 3 bases at V and 7 bases at J; junction bases unmatched: 17. Germline V lookup: CDR1 SGHRS, CDR2 YFSETQ. This CDR3 is 17 amino acids long.

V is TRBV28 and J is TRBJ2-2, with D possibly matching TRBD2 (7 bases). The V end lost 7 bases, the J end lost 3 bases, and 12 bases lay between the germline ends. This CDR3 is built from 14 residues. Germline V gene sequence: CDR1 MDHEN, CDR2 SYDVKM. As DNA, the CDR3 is TGTGCCAGCACCGCCGGGGGGCACACCGGGGAGCTGTTTTTT. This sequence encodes CASTAGGHTGELFF.

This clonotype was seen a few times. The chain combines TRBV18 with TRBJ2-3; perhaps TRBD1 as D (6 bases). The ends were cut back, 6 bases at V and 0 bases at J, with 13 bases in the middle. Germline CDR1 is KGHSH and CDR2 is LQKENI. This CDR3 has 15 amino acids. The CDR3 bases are TGTGCCAGCTCGCCCTACAGGGAGAGCACAGATACGCAGTATTTT. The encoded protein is CASSPYRESTDTQYF.

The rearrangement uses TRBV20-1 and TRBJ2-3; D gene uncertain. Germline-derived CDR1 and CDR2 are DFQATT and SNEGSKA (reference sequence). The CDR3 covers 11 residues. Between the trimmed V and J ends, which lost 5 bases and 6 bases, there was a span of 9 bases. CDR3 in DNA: TGCAGTGCTGCTATGGCGGATACGCAGTATTTT. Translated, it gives CSAAMADTQYF.

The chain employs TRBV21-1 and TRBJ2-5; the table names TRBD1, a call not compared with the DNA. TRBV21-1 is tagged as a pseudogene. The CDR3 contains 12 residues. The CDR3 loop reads CASRTQGLRQYF. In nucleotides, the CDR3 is TGTGCCAGCAGAACACAGGGCCTACGGCAGTACTTC.

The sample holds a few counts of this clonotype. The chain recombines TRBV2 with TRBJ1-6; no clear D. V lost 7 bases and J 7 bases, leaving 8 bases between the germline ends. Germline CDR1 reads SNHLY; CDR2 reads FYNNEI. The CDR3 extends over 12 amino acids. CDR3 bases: TGTGCCAGCAATGCACAGAATTCACCCCTCCACTTT. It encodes CASNAQNSPLHF.

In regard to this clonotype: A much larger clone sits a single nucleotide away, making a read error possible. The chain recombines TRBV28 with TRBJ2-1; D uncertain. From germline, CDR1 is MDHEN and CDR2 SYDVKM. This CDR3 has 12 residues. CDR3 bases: TGTGCCGGCAGTTTAACCTACAATGAGCAGTTCTTC. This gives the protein CAGSLTYNEQFF.

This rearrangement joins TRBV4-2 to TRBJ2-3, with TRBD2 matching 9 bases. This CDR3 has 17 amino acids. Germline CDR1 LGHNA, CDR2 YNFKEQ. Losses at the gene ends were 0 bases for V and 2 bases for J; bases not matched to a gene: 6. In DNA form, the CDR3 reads TGTGCCAGCAGCCAAGATGGCGGGGGGGCCTTCACAGATACGCAGTATTTT. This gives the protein CASSQDGGGAFTDTQYF.

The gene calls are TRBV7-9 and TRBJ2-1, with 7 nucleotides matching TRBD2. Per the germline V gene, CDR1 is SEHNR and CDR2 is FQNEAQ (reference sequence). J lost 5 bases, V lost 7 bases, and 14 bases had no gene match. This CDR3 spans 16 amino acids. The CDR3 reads CASNSAFPGLHNEQFF. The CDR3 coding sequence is TGTGCCAGCAACAGTGCATTTCCGGGACTACACAATGAGCAGTTCTTC.

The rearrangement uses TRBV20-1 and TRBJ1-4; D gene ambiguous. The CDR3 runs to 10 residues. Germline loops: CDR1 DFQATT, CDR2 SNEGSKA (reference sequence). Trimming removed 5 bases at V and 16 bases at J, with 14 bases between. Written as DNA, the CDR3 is TGCAGTGCTGCTGGGTTGGGTCGGTTTTTT. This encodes CSAAGLGRFF.

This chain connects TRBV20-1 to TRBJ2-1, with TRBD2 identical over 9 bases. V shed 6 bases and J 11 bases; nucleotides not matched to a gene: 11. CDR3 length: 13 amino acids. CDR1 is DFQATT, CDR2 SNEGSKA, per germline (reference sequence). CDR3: CSAPGTSNLKQFF. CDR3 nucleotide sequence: TGCAGTGCACCTGGGACTAGCAATCTTAAGCAGTTCTTC.

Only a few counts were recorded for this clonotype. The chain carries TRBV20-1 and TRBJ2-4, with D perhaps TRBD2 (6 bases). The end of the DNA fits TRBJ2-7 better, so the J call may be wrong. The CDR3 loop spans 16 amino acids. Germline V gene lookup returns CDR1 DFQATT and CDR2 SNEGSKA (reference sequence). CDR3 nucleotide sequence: TGCAGTGCTAGAGCATACCTAGCGCCCGATACCTACGAGCAGTACTTC. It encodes CSARAYLAPDTYEQYF.

The CDR3 protein is CASSLRTQPQHF. The CDR3 bases are TGTGCCAGCAGTTTACGGACTCAGCCCCAGCATTTT. The V gene is TRBV28, the J gene TRBJ1-5; D remains unclear. Germline V gene data show CDR1 as MDHEN and CDR2 as SYDVKM. V gave up 2 bases and J gave up 6 bases, with 5 bases separating them. The CDR3 is 12 residues long. Together with reference TRBV28 and TRBJ1-5, the CDR3 gives the full variable domain: DVKVTQSSRYLVKRTGEKVFLECVQDMDHENMFWYRQDPGLGLRLIYFSYDVKMKEKGDIPEGYSVSREKKERFSLILESASTNQTSMYLCASSLRTQPQHFGDGTRLSIL.

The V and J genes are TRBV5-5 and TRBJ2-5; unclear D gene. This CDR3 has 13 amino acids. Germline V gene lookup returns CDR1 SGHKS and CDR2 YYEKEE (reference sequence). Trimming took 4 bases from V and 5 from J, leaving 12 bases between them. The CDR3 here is CASSPPLGETQYF. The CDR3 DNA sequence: TGTGCCAGCAGCCCTCCCTTGGGGGAGACCCAGTACTTC. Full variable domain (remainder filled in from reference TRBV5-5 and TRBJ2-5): DAGVTQSPTHLIKTRGQQVTLRCSPISGHKSVSWYQQVLGQGPQFIFQYYEKEERGRGNFPDRFSARQFPNYSSELNVNALLLGDSALYLCASSPPLGETQYFGPGTRLLVL.

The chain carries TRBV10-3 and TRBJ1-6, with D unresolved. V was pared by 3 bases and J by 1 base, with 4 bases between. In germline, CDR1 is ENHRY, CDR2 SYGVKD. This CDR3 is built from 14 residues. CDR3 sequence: CAISERSYNSPLHF. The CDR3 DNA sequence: TGTGCCATCAGTGAACGTTCCTATAATTCACCCCTCCACTTT.

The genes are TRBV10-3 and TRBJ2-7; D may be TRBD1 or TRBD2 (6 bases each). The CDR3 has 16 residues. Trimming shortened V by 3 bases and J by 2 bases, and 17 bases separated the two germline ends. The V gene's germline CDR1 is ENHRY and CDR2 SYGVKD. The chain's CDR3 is CAISDPGTRGPYEQYF. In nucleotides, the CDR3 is TGTGCCATCAGTGACCCCGGGACCCGGGGGCCCTACGAGCAGTACTTC.

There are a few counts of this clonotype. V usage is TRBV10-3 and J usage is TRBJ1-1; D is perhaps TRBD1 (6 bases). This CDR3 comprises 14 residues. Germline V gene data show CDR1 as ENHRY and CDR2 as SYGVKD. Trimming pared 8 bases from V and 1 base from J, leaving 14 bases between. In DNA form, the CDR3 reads TGTGCCATCGCGGCAGGGGACGGGAACACTGAAGCTTTCTTT. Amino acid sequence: CAIAAGDGNTEAFF.

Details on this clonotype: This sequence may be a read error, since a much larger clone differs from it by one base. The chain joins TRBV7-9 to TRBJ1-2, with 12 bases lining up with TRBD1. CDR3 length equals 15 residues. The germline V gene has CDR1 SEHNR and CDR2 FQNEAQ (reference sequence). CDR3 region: CTGSRDRGLGYGYTF. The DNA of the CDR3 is TGTACCGGGAGCCGGGACAGGGGGCTCGGCTATGGCTACACCTTC.

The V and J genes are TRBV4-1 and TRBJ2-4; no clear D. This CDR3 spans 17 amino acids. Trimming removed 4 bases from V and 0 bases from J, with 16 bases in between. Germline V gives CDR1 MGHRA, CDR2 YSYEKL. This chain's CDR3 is CASSPRQRNLAKNIQYF. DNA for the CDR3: TGCGCCAGCAGCCCGCGGCAGCGAAACTTAGCCAAAAACATTCAGTACTTC.

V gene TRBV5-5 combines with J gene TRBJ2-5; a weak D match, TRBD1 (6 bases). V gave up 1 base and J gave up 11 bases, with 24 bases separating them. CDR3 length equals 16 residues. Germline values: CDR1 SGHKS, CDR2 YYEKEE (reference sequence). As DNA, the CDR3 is TGTGCCAGCAGCTTGAGTGTGGGGGCTTTTTCCTACAAGCAGTACTTC. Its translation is CASSLSVGAFSYKQYF.